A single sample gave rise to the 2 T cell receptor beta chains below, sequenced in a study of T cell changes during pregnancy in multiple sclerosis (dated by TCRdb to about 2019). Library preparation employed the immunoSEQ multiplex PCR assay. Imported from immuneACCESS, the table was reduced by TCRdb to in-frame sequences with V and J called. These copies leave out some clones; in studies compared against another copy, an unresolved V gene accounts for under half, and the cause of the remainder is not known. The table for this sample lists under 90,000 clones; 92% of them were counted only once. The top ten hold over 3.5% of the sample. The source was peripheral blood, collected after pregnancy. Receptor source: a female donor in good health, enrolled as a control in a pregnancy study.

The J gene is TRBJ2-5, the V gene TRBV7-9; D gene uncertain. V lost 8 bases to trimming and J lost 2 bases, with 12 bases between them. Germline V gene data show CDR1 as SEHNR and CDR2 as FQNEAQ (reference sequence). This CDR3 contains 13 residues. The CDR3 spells CASVSNGQETQYF. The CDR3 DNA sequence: TGTGCCAGCGTCTCTAACGGGCAAGAGACCCAGTACTTC.

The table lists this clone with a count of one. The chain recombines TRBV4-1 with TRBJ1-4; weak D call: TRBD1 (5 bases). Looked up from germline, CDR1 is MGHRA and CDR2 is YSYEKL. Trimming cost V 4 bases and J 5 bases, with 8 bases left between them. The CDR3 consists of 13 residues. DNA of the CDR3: TGCGCCAGCAGCCGGACAAAAAATGAAAAACTGTTTTTT. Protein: CASSRTKNEKLFF.